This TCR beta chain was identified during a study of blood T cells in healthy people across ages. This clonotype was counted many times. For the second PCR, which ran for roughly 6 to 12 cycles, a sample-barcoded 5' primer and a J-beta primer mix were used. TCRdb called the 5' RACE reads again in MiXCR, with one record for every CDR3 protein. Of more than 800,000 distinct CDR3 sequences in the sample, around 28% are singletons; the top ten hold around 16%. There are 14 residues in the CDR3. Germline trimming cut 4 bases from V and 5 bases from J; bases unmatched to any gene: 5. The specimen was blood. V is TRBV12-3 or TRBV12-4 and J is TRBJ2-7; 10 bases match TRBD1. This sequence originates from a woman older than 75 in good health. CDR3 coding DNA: TGTGCCAGCAGTTCGGGACAGGGGTACCACGAGCAGTACTTC. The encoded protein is CASSSGQGYHEQYF.